This TCR beta chain derives from a study of blood T cell repertoires in COVID-19. The CDR3 spans 17 residues. Per germline, CDR1 LNHDA and CDR2 SQIVND (reference sequence). V trimming: 9 bases; J trimming: 9 bases; junction bases outside the gene matches: 24. Sequenced by immunoSEQ multiplex PCR; TCRdb stores in-frame clones only, minus some. The table includes 150,000 to 200,000 clones, 81% detected once. The specimen was peripheral blood. The receptor was isolated from a man between 60 and 75 years old with active or convalescent COVID-19. V gene TRBV19 combines with J gene TRBJ2-3, with TRBD2 matching 7 bases. The CDR3 bases are TGTGCCAGCCCGGGGGGAGGGTCAAGCGGGCGTAAGGAAACGCAGTATTTT. Protein sequence: CASPGGGSSGRKETQYF.